The clone carrying this T cell receptor (beta chain) was observed once. The antigen remains unidentified. This record comes from a study of cytomegalovirus exposure and HLA in healthy donors. Study details: The 120 or so validation repertoires, a later analysis reported, used the same platform as the approximately 630 first-cohort repertoires. Study-level findings and limits: Researchers catalogued around 150 TCR beta chains as cytomegalovirus-associated.

Deletions cut 0 bases from V and 2 bases from J, with 11 bases between. Germline V CDR1 and CDR2: LNHDA, SQIVND (reference sequence). This CDR3 comprises 15 residues. The method was immunoSEQ multiplex PCR; TCRdb's version includes in-frame clones alone and lacks a portion of them. The repertoire holds more than 130,000 clones, around nine tenths seen once, with almost 8% in the top ten. The clonotype comes from a young woman in good health and CMV-seropositive. The material sequenced was PBMCs. The rearrangement uses TRBV19 and TRBJ2-7; TRBD1 might be the D (6 bases). CDR3 nucleotides: TGTGCCAGTAGTATAGATTGGTCAGGGGCCTACGAGCAGTACTTC. It yields the protein CASSIDWSGAYEQYF.